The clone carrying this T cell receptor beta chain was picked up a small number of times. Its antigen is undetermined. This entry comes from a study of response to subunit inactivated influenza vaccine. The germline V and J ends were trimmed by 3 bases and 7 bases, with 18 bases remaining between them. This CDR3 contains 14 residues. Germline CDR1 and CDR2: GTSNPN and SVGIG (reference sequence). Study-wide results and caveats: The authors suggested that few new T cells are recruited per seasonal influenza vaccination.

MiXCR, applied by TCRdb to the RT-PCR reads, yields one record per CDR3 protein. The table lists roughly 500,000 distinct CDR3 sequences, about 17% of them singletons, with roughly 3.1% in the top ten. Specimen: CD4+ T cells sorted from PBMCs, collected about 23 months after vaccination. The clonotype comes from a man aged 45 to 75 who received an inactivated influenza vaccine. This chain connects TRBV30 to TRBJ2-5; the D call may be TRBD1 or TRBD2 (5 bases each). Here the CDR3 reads CAWRIGTSVGTQYF. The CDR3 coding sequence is TGTGCCTGGAGAATTGGGACCTCCGTTGGGACCCAGTACTTC.